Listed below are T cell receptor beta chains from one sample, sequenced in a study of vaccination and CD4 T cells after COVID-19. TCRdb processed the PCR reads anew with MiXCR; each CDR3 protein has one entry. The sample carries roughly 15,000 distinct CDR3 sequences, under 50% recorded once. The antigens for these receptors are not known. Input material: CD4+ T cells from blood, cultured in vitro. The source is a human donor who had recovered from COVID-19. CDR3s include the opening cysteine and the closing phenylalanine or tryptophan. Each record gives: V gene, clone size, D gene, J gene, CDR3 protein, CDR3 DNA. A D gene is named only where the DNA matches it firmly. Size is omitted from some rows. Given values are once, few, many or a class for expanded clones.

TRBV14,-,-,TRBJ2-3,CASSQRMSKLDTQYF,TGTGCCAGCAGCCAACGGATGTCGAAACTCGATACGCAGTATTTT
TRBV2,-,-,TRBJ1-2,CAIQALYGYTF,TGTGCCATCCAGGCGCTCTATGGCTACACCTTC
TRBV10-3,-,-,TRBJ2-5,CAISFNSGPQESQYF,TGTGCCATCAGTTTCAATTCGGGGCCCCAAGAGTCCCAGTACTTC
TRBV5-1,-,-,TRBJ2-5,CASSARGFETQYF,TGCGCCAGCAGCGCCCGGGGGTTCGAGACCCAGTACTTC
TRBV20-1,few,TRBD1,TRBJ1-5,CSAYPRGSGSNQPQHF,TGCAGTGCGTACCCCAGGGGGAGCGGAAGCAATCAGCCCCAGCATTTT
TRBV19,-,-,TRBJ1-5,CASTQFLSQPQHF,TGTGCCAGTACCCAGTTTCTCAGTCAGCCCCAGCATTTT
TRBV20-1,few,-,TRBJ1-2,CSARDRAVGYTF,TGCAGTGCTAGAGATCGGGCGGTAGGCTACACCTTC
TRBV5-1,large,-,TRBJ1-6,CASSLKSDSPLHF,TGCGCCAGCAGCCTTAAGTCCGATTCACCCCTCCACTTT
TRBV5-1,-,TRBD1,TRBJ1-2,CASGDRDYGYTF,TGCGCCAGCGGTGACAGGGACTATGGCTACACCTTC
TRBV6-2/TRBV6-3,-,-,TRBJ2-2,CASRVRVVLPNGELFF,TGTGCCAGCAGAGTCCGAGTGGTCCTGCCGAACGGGGAGCTGTTTTTT
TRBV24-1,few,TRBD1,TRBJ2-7,CATSDTRQGPYYEQYF,TGTGCCACCAGTGATACAAGACAGGGGCCCTACTACGAGCAGTACTTC
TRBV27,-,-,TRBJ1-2,CASSLNGEVVGYGYTF,TGTGCCAGCAGTTTAAACGGGGAGGTGGTAGGCTATGGCTACACCTTC
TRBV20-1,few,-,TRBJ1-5,CSARGGGNQPQHF,TGCAGTGCTAGGGGGGGTGGCAATCAGCCCCAGCATTTT
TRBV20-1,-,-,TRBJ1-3,CSVKGGRRDTIYF,TGCAGTGTCAAGGGGGGAAGAAGGGACACCATATATTTT
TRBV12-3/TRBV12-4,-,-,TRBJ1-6,CASSLRQGNSPLHF,TGTGCCAGCAGTTTACGGCAGGGTAATTCACCCCTCCACTTT
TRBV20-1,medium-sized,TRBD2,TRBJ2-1,CSARGASGRNEQFF,TGCAGTGCTAGAGGCGCTAGCGGGAGGAATGAGCAGTTCTTC
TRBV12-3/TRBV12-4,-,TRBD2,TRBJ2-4,CASSLLAGGRNIQYF,TGTGCCAGCAGTCTACTAGCGGGGGGGAGAAACATTCAGTACTTC
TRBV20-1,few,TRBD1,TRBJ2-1,CSARDNRGTGNEQFF,TGCAGTGCTAGAGATAACAGGGGAACGGGTAATGAGCAGTTCTTC
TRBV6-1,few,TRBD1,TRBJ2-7,CASSSPGTGLPEQYF,TGTGCCAGCAGCTCCCCCGGGACAGGGCTCCCCGAGCAGTACTTC
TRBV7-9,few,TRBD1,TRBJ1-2,CASSLGDRVYGYTF,TGTGCCAGCAGCTTAGGGGACAGGGTATATGGCTACACCTTC
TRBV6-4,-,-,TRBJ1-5,CASSEEENQPQHF,TGTGCCAGCAGTGAGGAGGAGAATCAGCCCCAGCATTTT
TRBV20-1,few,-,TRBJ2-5,CSARLTGTGETQYF,TGCAGTGCTAGACTTACCGGGACCGGGGAAACCCAGTACTTC
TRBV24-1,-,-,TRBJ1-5,CATSLRLYSNQPQHF,TGTGCCACCAGCCTCAGACTCTATAGCAATCAGCCCCAGCATTTT